This T cell receptor beta chain originates from a study of blood T cell repertoires in COVID-19. Looking at the study overall: Sample material is recorded as cDNA or gDNA derived from T cells, B-cell-depleted T cells, or PBMCs.

This CDR3 is built from 13 residues. Germline V gene sequence: CDR1 MNHEY, CDR2 SVGAGI. V was trimmed by 6 bases and J by 1 base, leaving 7 bases between them. Per the authors' pipeline: Amplifying reference gene primers gave estimates of nucleated cell counts. The data were produced by immunoSEQ multiplex PCR, yet TCRdb's version contains in-frame clones alone and is incomplete. Clonal size and the V and J genes are those of that table, whereas D and trimming came from the DNA. In the table there are about 330,000 clones, roughly nine tenths of which are singletons. In terms of age and location, participants ranged from roughly 18 to 90 years and lived in approximately 26 US areas. Recovery meant two consecutive negative NP/OP PCR tests, professional clearance, or resolved symptoms. This clone appeared a single time.

V usage is TRBV6-5 and J usage is TRBJ1-5; D unresolved. The source material was PBMCs or T cells enriched from blood (not recorded which). The sequence derives from a woman aged 25 to 45 who had recovered from COVID-19. The CDR3: CASRPESNQPQHF. Written as DNA, the CDR3 is TGTGCCAGCAGGCCTGAGAGCAATCAGCCCCAGCATTTT.